The rows below give T cell receptor beta chains drawn from one sample of a study of shared T cell receptors in the human thymus. The assay was immunoSEQ multiplex PCR, and TCRdb's table has in-frame clones only and misses some. The sample contains about 660,000 clones, over 75% of which appear only once. The same sample was also studied in work on human thymus T cells.

The specimen sequenced was thymocytes. The receptors come from a boy under two years old with a congenital heart defect. Both conserved end residues are part of each CDR3. Fields, in order: clone size, D gene, J gene, V gene, CDR3 DNA, CDR3 protein. A D gene is named only where the DNA matches it firmly. The size entry is marked missing in some rows and otherwise reads once, few, many or a size class.

abundance: NA
d_gene: NA
j_gene: TRBJ1-1
v_gene: TRBV6-1
CDR3nt: TGTGCCAGCAGTGAGAAAAGCCGGAGGGCGAACACTGAAGCTTTCTTT
CDR3aa: CASSEKSRRANTEAFF

abundance: few
d_gene: TRBD1
j_gene: TRBJ2-6
v_gene: TRBV28
CDR3nt: TGTGCCAGCAGTCCCGGACAGGGAGGGGCCAACGTCCTGACTTTC
CDR3aa: CASSPGQGGANVLTF

abundance: NA
d_gene: TRBD2
j_gene: TRBJ2-7
v_gene: TRBV27
CDR3nt: TGTGCCAGCAGTTTATCGGGAGCGGGAGGGCCCATCTACGAGCAGTACTTC
CDR3aa: CASSLSGAGGPIYEQYF

abundance: NA
d_gene: NA
j_gene: TRBJ1-3
v_gene: TRBV5-6
CDR3nt: TGTGCCAGCAGCTTGGAGTGGACAGCTGGAAACACCATATATTTT
CDR3aa: CASSLEWTAGNTIYF

abundance: NA
d_gene: TRBD2
j_gene: TRBJ2-5
v_gene: TRBV4-3
CDR3nt: TGCGCCAGCAGCCAAGATCGAGGAGCGGGAGAGGCCAGAAAGACCCAGTACTTC
CDR3aa: CASSQDRGAGEARKTQYF

abundance: NA
d_gene: NA
j_gene: TRBJ2-3
v_gene: TRBV21-1
CDR3nt: TGTGCCAGCAGCAAAGAGGGGACTGAGCGGTCTAGCACAGATACGCAGTATTTT
CDR3aa: CASSKEGTERSSTDTQYF

abundance: NA
d_gene: TRBD1
j_gene: TRBJ2-5
v_gene: TRBV11-3
CDR3nt: TGTGCCAGCAGCCTGAGTGAAGGGGGCCTGGAGACCCAGTACTTC
CDR3aa: CASSLSEGGLETQYF

abundance: NA
d_gene: NA
j_gene: TRBJ2-7
v_gene: TRBV4-2
CDR3nt: TGTGCCAGCAGCCAAGAGGGGCCGGTGAGCTCCTACGAGCAGTACTTC
CDR3aa: CASSQEGPVSSYEQYF

abundance: NA
d_gene: NA
j_gene: TRBJ1-5
v_gene: TRBV27
CDR3nt: TGTGCCAGCAGTTTATCCCCCTTAGCTGGGTCTGCTACTCAGCCCCAGCATTTT
CDR3aa: CASSLSPLAGSATQPQHF

abundance: once
d_gene: NA
j_gene: TRBJ2-7
v_gene: TRBV11-3
CDR3nt: TGTGCCAGCAGCTTGGCTTACGGGACTCCTAGCTCCTACGAGCAGTACTTC
CDR3aa: CASSLAYGTPSSYEQYF

abundance: NA
d_gene: NA
j_gene: TRBJ2-3
v_gene: TRBV19
CDR3nt: TGTGCCAGTAGTATAACAGGGAAAAAGGGAGATACGCAGTATTTT
CDR3aa: CASSITGKKGDTQYF

abundance: NA
d_gene: TRBD2
j_gene: TRBJ2-7
v_gene: TRBV14
CDR3nt: TGTGCCAGCAGCCAAGAACCGGGACTAGCGGGATCCCCCTACGAGCAGTACTTC
CDR3aa: CASSQEPGLAGSPYEQYF

abundance: NA
d_gene: NA
j_gene: TRBJ1-1
v_gene: TRBV5-1
CDR3nt: TGCGCCAGCAGCCCCTTTACGGGGGCTGAAGCTTTCTTT
CDR3aa: CASSPFTGAEAFF

abundance: NA
d_gene: NA
j_gene: TRBJ1-5
v_gene: TRBV7-9
CDR3nt: TGTGCCAGCAGCTTATCAGGGGACGGCAATCAGCCCCAGCATTTT
CDR3aa: CASSLSGDGNQPQHF

abundance: NA
d_gene: TRBD1
j_gene: TRBJ2-1
v_gene: TRBV19
CDR3nt: TGTGCCAGTAGTAGCCGGGACAGGGATTCCAATGAGCAGTTCTTC
CDR3aa: CASSSRDRDSNEQFF

abundance: NA
d_gene: NA
j_gene: TRBJ2-2
v_gene: TRBV6-4
CDR3nt: TGTGCCAGCAAAGGAGGAGGGCCCACCGGGGAGCTGTTTTTT
CDR3aa: CASKGGGPTGELFF

abundance: NA
d_gene: TRBD2
j_gene: TRBJ2-3
v_gene: TRBV5-6
CDR3nt: TGTGCCAGCAGCTTGTCTCTTCTAGCGGGAGCTACAGATACGCAGTATTTT
CDR3aa: CASSLSLLAGATDTQYF

abundance: NA
d_gene: TRBD2
j_gene: TRBJ2-2
v_gene: TRBV5-1
CDR3nt: TGCGCCAGCACCTCCAGGACTAGCGAAAAGAACACCGGGGAGCTGTTTTTT
CDR3aa: CASTSRTSEKNTGELFF

abundance: NA
d_gene: NA
j_gene: TRBJ1-2
v_gene: TRBV18
CDR3nt: TGTGCCAGCTCACCAGGTTCCAGGGGCTATGGCTACACCTTC
CDR3aa: CASSPGSRGYGYTF

abundance: few
d_gene: NA
j_gene: TRBJ2-6
v_gene: TRBV5-4
CDR3nt: TGTGCCAGCAGCTTTCATGGCGGTTCTGGGGCCAACGTCCTGACTTTC
CDR3aa: CASSFHGGSGANVLTF

abundance: NA
d_gene: NA
j_gene: TRBJ2-7
v_gene: TRBV5-4
CDR3nt: TGTGCCAGCAGCCTCCCGGGACAAAGAACCTACGAGCAGTACTTC
CDR3aa: CASSLPGQRTYEQYF

abundance: few
d_gene: TRBD2
j_gene: TRBJ2-7
v_gene: TRBV5-1
CDR3nt: TGCGCCAGCAGCTGGACTAGCGGGTACGAGCAGTACTTC
CDR3aa: CASSWTSGYEQYF

abundance: few
d_gene: NA
j_gene: TRBJ2-7
v_gene: TRBV4-3
CDR3nt: TGCGCCAGCAGCCAAGACGCAGGCCACAGCTCCTACGAGCAGTACTTC
CDR3aa: CASSQDAGHSSYEQYF

abundance: NA
d_gene: TRBD1
j_gene: TRBJ2-7
v_gene: TRBV5-1
CDR3nt: TGCGCCAGCAGCTTGGCCTTGGACAGGGGGCTCCACGAGCAGTACTTC
CDR3aa: CASSLALDRGLHEQYF

abundance: NA
d_gene: TRBD2
j_gene: TRBJ2-3
v_gene: TRBV27
CDR3nt: TGTGCCAGCAGTGAACGACTAGCGGGAGGTACAGATACGCAGTATTTT
CDR3aa: CASSERLAGGTDTQYF

abundance: NA
d_gene: TRBD2
j_gene: TRBJ2-3
v_gene: TRBV7-9
CDR3nt: TGTGCCAGCAGCCCTGGCCGAGCGGGAGCTACAGATACGCAGTATTTT
CDR3aa: CASSPGRAGATDTQYF

abundance: NA
d_gene: TRBD1
j_gene: TRBJ1-5
v_gene: TRBV2
CDR3nt: TGTGCCAGCAGGGGGACAGGGACGGTCAGCAATCAGCCCCAGCATTTT
CDR3aa: CASRGTGTVSNQPQHF

abundance: NA
d_gene: TRBD2
j_gene: TRBJ2-1
v_gene: TRBV27
CDR3nt: TGTGCCAGCAGTAACCGCGGACTAGCGGGAGGGGGTGAGCAGTTCTTC
CDR3aa: CASSNRGLAGGGEQFF

abundance: NA
d_gene: TRBD1
j_gene: TRBJ1-2
v_gene: TRBV4-3
CDR3nt: TGCGCCAGCAGCCTTGCAAAAAGAGTTTTCGACAGGGGGAGGGATGGCTACACCTTC
CDR3aa: CASSLAKRVFDRGRDGYTF

abundance: NA
d_gene: NA
j_gene: TRBJ2-5
v_gene: TRBV21-1
CDR3nt: TGTGCCAGCAGCAGGCCTAGCGGGAGAGGATCCCAAGAGACCCAGTACTTC
CDR3aa: CASSRPSGRGSQETQYF

abundance: NA
d_gene: TRBD2
j_gene: TRBJ2-1
v_gene: TRBV27
CDR3nt: TGTGCCAGCAGTCTAGCGGGAGGTTTCCGGGAGCAGTTCTTC
CDR3aa: CASSLAGGFREQFF

abundance: once
d_gene: TRBD2
j_gene: TRBJ2-7
v_gene: TRBV5-4
CDR3nt: TGTGCCAGCAGCCTCGGGACTACCAACCACTACGAGCAGTACTTC
CDR3aa: CASSLGTTNHYEQYF

abundance: NA
d_gene: TRBD1
j_gene: TRBJ1-5
v_gene: TRBV28
CDR3nt: TGTGCCAGCAGTTTAGCGGGGACAGCAGATAGCAATCAGCCCCAGCATTTT
CDR3aa: CASSLAGTADSNQPQHF

abundance: NA
d_gene: NA
j_gene: TRBJ2-3
v_gene: TRBV5-4
CDR3nt: TGTGCCAGCAGCTTTTCCCCGGGGGCAGATACGCAGTATTTT
CDR3aa: CASSFSPGADTQYF

abundance: NA
d_gene: NA
j_gene: TRBJ1-5
v_gene: TRBV4-3
CDR3nt: TGCGCCAGCAGCCAAGATGTTGGCCGTTTTAGCAATCAGCCCCAGCATTTT
CDR3aa: CASSQDVGRFSNQPQHF

abundance: NA
d_gene: NA
j_gene: TRBJ2-7
v_gene: TRBV7-2
CDR3nt: TGTGCCAGCAGCCGCCCTCCTAGCGCCAACTCCTACGAGCAGTACTTC
CDR3aa: CASSRPPSANSYEQYF

abundance: NA
d_gene: NA
j_gene: TRBJ2-7
v_gene: TRBV14
CDR3nt: TGTGCCAGCAGCCAGGGGAGCTTCTACGAGCAGTACTTC
CDR3aa: CASSQGSFYEQYF

abundance: NA
d_gene: NA
j_gene: TRBJ2-6
v_gene: TRBV9
CDR3nt: TGTGCCAGCAGCCCCCCAGGGGACATGAGCTCTGGGGCCAACGTCCTGACTTTC
CDR3aa: CASSPPGDMSSGANVLTF

abundance: NA
d_gene: NA
j_gene: TRBJ2-3
v_gene: TRBV7-2
CDR3nt: TGTGCCAGCAGCGCTCGAGGGTCAGGCAGAGATACGCAGTATTTT
CDR3aa: CASSARGSGRDTQYF

abundance: NA
d_gene: TRBD1
j_gene: TRBJ1-6
v_gene: TRBV27
CDR3nt: TGTGCCAGCAGTTTAAACGGACAGGACAATAATTCACCCCTCCACTTT
CDR3aa: CASSLNGQDNNSPLHF

abundance: NA
d_gene: TRBD1
j_gene: TRBJ1-2
v_gene: TRBV5-6
CDR3nt: TGTGCCAGCAGCTTGGGCTCGGACAGGGGAGCTGGCTACACCTTC
CDR3aa: CASSLGSDRGAGYTF

abundance: once
d_gene: NA
j_gene: TRBJ1-6
v_gene: TRBV10-1
CDR3nt: TGCGCCAGCAGTGGACAGGAAAATTCCCCCCTCCACTTT
CDR3aa: CASSGQENSPLHF

abundance: NA
d_gene: NA
j_gene: TRBJ1-1
v_gene: TRBV7-9
CDR3nt: TGTGCCGGCCATCATCCGGGACAGAACACTGAAGCTTTCTTT
CDR3aa: CAGHHPGQNTEAFF

abundance: NA
d_gene: TRBD2
j_gene: TRBJ2-3
v_gene: TRBV9
CDR3nt: TGTGCCAGCAGGCCCGAAGCGGGAGCCCACACAGATACGCAGTATTTT
CDR3aa: CASRPEAGAHTDTQYF

abundance: NA
d_gene: NA
j_gene: TRBJ2-7
v_gene: TRBV29-1
CDR3nt: TGCAGCGTTGAAAGGGGTCGCGAGCAGTACTTC
CDR3aa: CSVERGREQYF

abundance: NA
d_gene: NA
j_gene: TRBJ1-2
v_gene: TRBV5-1
CDR3nt: TGCGCCAGCAGCTTGGAGTTAGATGATGGCTACACCTTC
CDR3aa: CASSLELDDGYTF

abundance: NA
d_gene: NA
j_gene: TRBJ1-1
v_gene: TRBV27
CDR3nt: TGTGCCAGCAGTTCCCGGGGGACTAACACTGAAGCTTTCTTT
CDR3aa: CASSSRGTNTEAFF

abundance: NA
d_gene: TRBD2
j_gene: TRBJ2-3
v_gene: TRBV6-5
CDR3nt: TGTGCCAGCAGTTACTCGAGCGGGAGTTCGTGGGATACGCAGTATTTT
CDR3aa: CASSYSSGSSWDTQYF

abundance: NA
d_gene: TRBD1
j_gene: TRBJ2-7
v_gene: TRBV6-4
CDR3nt: TGTGCCAGTTCCCCGGGACAGGGGGGGTACGAGCAGTACTTC
CDR3aa: CASSPGQGGYEQYF